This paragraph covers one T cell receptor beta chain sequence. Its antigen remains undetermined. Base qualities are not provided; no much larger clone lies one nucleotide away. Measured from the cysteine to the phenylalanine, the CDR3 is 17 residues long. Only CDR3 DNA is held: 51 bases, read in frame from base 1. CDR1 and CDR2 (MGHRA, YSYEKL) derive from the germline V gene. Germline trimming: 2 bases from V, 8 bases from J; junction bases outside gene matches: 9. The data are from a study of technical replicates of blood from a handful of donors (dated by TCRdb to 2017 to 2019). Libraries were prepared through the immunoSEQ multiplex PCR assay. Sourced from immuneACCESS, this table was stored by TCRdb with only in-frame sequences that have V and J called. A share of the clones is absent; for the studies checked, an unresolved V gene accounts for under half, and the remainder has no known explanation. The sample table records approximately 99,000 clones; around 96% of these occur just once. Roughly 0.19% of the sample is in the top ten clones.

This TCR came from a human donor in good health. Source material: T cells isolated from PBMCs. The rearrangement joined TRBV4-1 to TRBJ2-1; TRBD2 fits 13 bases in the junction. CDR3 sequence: CASSQPLTSGRVDEQFF. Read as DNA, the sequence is TGCGCCAGCAGCCAACCACTTACTAGCGGGAGGGTGGATGAGCAGTTCTTC.